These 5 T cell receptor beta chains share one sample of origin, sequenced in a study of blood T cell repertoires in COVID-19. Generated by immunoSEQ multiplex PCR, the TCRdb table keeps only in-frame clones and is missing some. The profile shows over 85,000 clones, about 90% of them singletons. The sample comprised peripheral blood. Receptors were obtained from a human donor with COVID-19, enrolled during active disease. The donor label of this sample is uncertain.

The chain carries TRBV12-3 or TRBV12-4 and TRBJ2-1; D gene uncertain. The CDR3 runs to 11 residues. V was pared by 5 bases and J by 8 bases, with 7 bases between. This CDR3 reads CASSPLDEQFF. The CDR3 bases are TGTGCCAGCAGTCCCCTCGATGAGCAGTTCTTC.

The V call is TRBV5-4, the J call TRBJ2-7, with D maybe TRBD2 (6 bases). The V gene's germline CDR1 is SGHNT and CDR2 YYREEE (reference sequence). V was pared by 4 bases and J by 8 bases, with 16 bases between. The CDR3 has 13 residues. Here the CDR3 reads CASSLLGTPQQYF. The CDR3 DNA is TGTGCCAGCAGCCTTTTAGGGACTCCCCAGCAGTACTTC.

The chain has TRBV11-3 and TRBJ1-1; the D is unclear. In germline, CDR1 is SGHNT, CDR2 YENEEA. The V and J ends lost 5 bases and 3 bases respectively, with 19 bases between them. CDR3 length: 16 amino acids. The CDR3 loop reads CASSRGSGRFYTEAFF. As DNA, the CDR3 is TGTGCCAGCAGCCGCGGGTCGGGTCGGTTCTACACTGAAGCTTTCTTT.

Written as DNA, the CDR3 is TGCGCCAGCAGCGTAGACCAGGGCCTCTATGGCTACACCTTC. Protein product: CASSVDQGLYGYTF. The V and J genes are TRBV5-1 and TRBJ1-2; D possibly corresponds to TRBD1 (5 bases). Germline V gives CDR1 SGHRS, CDR2 YFSETQ. The CDR3 extends over 14 amino acids. The V and J ends lost 4 bases and 4 bases respectively, with 14 bases between them.

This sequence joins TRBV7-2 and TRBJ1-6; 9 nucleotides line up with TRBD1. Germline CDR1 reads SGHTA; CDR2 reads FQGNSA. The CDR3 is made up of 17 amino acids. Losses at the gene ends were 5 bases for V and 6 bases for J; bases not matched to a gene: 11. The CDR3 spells CASSPQSGTGRNSPLHF. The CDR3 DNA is TGTGCCAGCAGCCCCCAATCTGGGACAGGGCGTAATTCACCCCTCCACTTT.